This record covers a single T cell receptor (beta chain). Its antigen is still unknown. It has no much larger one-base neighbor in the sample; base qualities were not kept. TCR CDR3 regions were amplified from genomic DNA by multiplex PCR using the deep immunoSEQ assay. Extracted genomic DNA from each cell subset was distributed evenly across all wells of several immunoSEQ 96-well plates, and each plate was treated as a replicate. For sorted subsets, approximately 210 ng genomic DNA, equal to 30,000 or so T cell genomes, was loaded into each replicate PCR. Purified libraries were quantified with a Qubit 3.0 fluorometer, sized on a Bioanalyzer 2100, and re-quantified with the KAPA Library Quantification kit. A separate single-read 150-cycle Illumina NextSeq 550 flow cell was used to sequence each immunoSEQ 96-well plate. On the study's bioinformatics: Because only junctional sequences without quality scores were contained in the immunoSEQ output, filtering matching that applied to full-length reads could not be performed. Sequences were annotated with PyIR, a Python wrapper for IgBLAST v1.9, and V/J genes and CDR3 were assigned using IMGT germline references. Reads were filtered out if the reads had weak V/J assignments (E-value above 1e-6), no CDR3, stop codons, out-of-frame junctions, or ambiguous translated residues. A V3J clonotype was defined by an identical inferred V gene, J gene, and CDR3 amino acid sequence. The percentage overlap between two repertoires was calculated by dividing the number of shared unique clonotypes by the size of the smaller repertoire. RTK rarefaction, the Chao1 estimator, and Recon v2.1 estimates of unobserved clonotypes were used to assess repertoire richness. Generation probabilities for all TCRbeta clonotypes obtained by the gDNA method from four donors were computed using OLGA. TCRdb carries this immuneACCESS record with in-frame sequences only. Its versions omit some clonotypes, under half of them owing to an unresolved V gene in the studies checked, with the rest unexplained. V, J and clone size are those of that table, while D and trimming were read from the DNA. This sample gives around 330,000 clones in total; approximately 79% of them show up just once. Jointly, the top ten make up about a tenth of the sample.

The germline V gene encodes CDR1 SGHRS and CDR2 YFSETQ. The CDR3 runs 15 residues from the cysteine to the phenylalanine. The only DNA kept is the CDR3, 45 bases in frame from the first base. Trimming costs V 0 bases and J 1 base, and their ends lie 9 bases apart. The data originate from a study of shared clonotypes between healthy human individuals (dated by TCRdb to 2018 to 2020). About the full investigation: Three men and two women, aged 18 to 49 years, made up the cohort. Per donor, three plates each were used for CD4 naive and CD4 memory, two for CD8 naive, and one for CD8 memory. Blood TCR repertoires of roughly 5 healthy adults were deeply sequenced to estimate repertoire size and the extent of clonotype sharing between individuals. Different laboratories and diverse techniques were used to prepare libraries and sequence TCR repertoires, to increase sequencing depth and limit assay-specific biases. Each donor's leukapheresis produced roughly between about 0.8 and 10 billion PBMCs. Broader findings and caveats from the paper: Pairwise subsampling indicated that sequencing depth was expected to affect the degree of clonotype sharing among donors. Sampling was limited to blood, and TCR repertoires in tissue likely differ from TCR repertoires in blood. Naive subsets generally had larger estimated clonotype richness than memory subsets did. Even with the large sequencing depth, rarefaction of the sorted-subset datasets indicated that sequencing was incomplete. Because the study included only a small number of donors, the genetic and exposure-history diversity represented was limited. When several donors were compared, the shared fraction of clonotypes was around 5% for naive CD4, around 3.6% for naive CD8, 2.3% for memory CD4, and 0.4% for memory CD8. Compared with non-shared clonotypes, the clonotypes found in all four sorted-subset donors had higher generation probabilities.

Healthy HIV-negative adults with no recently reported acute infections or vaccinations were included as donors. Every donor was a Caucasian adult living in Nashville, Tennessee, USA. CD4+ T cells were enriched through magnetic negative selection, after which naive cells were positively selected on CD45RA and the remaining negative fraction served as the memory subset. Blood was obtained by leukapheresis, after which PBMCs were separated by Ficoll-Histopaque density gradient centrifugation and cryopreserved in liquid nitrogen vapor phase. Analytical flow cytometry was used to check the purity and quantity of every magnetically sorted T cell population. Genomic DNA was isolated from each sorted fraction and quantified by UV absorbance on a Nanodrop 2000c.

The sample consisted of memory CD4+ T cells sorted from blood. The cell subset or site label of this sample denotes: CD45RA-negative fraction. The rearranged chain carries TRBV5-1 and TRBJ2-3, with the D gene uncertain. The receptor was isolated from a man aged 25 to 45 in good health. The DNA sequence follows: TGCGCCAGCAGCTTGGCCCTGGAGCGCACAGATACGCAGTATTTT. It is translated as CASSLALERTDTQYF.